The next 20 T cell receptor beta chains were all read from a single sample in a study of beta chain features in type 1 diabetes. Every isolated RNA sample was fully reverse transcribed, so sequencing captured expressed TCRB transcripts. Produced via immunoSEQ multiplex PCR; TCRdb's table is partial and in-frame only. The table lists around 430,000 clones, around 28% of them singletons, with about 0.065% in the top ten. The sample comprised naive CD4+ T cells from blood. Every receptor here comes from a man aged 18 to 29 in good health.

This clone was recorded a few times. V and J are TRBV29-1 and TRBJ2-1, with D perhaps TRBD2 (6 bases). Trimming took 4 bases from V and 6 from J, leaving 19 bases between them. CDR3 length: 15 residues. Germline lookup yields CDR1 SQVTM and CDR2 ANQGSEA. The CDR3 spells CSVVLASAGRNEQFF. The CDR3 nucleotides read TGCAGCGTTGTCCTGGCTAGCGCGGGCCGCAATGAGCAGTTCTTC.

The V call is TRBV9, the J call TRBJ2-7; 8 positions match TRBD2. The CDR3 loop spans 16 amino acids. The ends lost 0 bases at V and 3 bases at J; junction bases unmatched: 8. The germline CDR1 and CDR2 sequences are SGDLS and YYNGEE. Here the CDR3 DNA reads TGTGCCAGCAGCGTAGGCGGACCGGGACTAGGCTACGAGCAGTACTTC. It translates to CASSVGGPGLGYEQYF.

The genes are TRBV7-2 and TRBJ2-5, with 7 bases fitting TRBD1. The CDR3 is 13 amino acids. V lost 4 bases to trimming and J lost 7 bases; unmatched junction nucleotides: 6. Germline V gene sequence: CDR1 SGHTA, CDR2 FQGNSA. CDR3 nucleotide sequence: TGTGCCAGCAGCTGGAGACAGGGTTCGACCCAGTACTTC. Translation gives CASSWRQGSTQYF.

V gene TRBV18 combines with J gene TRBJ1-1; 8 nucleotides align to TRBD1. With V trimmed by 3 bases and J by 3 bases, 6 bases remained unmatched. Per the germline V gene, CDR1 is KGHSH and CDR2 is LQKENI. The CDR3 is 15 residues long. CDR3 coding DNA: TGTGCCAGCTCACCGCGACAGGGGTGGGACACTGAAGCTTTCTTT. Its translation: CASSPRQGWDTEAFF.

This clone was detected a few times. The chain uses TRBV29-1 and TRBJ2-2; TRBD2 matches at 10 bases. The CDR3 runs to 17 residues. Germline assignment: CDR1 SQVTM and CDR2 ANQGSEA. V lost 4 bases and J lost 3; bases outside the gene matches: 11. This chain's CDR3 is CSVGTSGGGGYTGELFF. CDR3 nucleotide sequence: TGCAGCGTTGGGACTAGCGGAGGGGGTGGATACACCGGGGAGCTGTTTTTT.

The rearrangement links TRBV29-1 to TRBJ1-1, with 7 bases matching TRBD1. Looked up from germline, CDR1 is SQVTM and CDR2 is ANQGSEA. V lost 3 bases and J lost 2; bases outside the gene matches: 3. CDR3 length: 13 amino acids. Here the CDR3 reads CSVDRGGNTEAFF. CDR3 sequence (DNA): TGCAGCGTTGACAGGGGGGGAAACACTGAAGCTTTCTTT.

To note about this clone: Other DNA sequences in the same sample also yield this CDR3. V is TRBV2 and J is TRBJ2-5; D unclear. This CDR3 spans 13 amino acids. Germline V lookup: CDR1 SNHLY, CDR2 FYNNEI. Trimming left V 4 bases short and J 2 bases short, with 8 bases between. The CDR3 sequence is CASSGTVQETQYF. The CDR3, as DNA: TGTGCCAGCAGTGGGACGGTACAAGAGACCCAGTACTTC.

The chain combines TRBV6-6 with TRBJ2-3; TRBD1 matches at 7 bases. V was clipped by 2 bases and J by 1 base; unmatched bases: 3. The CDR3 covers 15 residues. Germline V gene sequence: CDR1 MNHNY, CDR2 SVGAGI (reference sequence). CDR3 region: CASSYPGTGTDTQYF. CDR3 nucleotide sequence: TGTGCCAGCAGTTACCCCGGGACAGGCACAGATACGCAGTATTTT.

This sequence joins TRBV18 and TRBJ2-7, with D possibly being TRBD1 (6 bases). The germline CDR1 and CDR2 sequences are KGHSH and LQKENI. Trimming pared 4 bases from V and 3 bases from J, leaving 13 bases between. This CDR3 is built from 14 residues. Here the CDR3 reads CASSLYQGLYEQYF. In DNA, the CDR3 is TGTGCCAGCTCACTATATCAGGGGCTCTACGAGCAGTACTTC.

The CDR3 nucleotides are TGCGCCAGCAGCTCCGCCGGGCTAAGGGGACCAGAGACCCAGTACTTC. Amino acids: CASSSAGLRGPETQYF. This chain uses TRBV5-1 with TRBJ2-5; D possibly uses TRBD1 or TRBD2 (5 bases each). Germline loops: CDR1 SGHRS, CDR2 YFSETQ. This CDR3 spans 16 amino acids. V was pared by 3 bases and J by 4 bases, with 19 bases between.

CDR3 nucleotide sequence: TGTGCCTGGAGTCCCCCCCGGAGGGGAGCTAACTATGGCTACACCTTC. Amino acids: CAWSPPRRGANYGYTF. The chain links TRBV30 to TRBJ1-2, with D maybe TRBD1 (5 bases). Looked up from germline, CDR1 is GTSNPN and CDR2 is SVGIG (reference sequence). V lost 2 bases and J lost 0, with 16 bases in between. The CDR3 has 16 residues.

The chain couples TRBV7-8 to TRBJ2-2, with 7 bases aligning to TRBD1. After removal of 2 bases from V and 4 bases from J, the junction contained 4 bases not matched to a gene. Germline CDR1 SGHVS, CDR2 FQNEAQ. The CDR3 has 15 residues. CDR3 coding DNA: TGTGCCAGCAGCTTAACACAGGGGAGCACCGGGGAGCTGTTTTTT. Amino acids: CASSLTQGSTGELFF.

The chain carries TRBV19 and TRBJ2-1; 9 bases line up with TRBD2. CDR1 and CDR2 (germline): LNHDA, SQIVND (reference sequence). CDR3 size: 16 residues. Trimming removed 3 bases from V and 4 bases from J; junction bases left unmatched: 7. Here the CDR3 DNA reads TGTGCCAGTAGTATTACCGGGACTAGCCTATACAATGAGCAGTTCTTC. This codes for CASSITGTSLYNEQFF.

The chain joins TRBV19 to TRBJ2-1; 9 positions agree with TRBD2. The V gene's germline CDR1 is LNHDA and CDR2 SQIVND (reference sequence). J gave up 4 bases and V 5 bases, and 6 bases lay outside the gene matches. The CDR3 loop spans 15 amino acids. The CDR3, as DNA: TGTGCCAGTAGTCCGCGACTAGCGGAGTACAATGAGCAGTTCTTC. Its protein product is CASSPRLAEYNEQFF.

This clone has only a few counts. J is TRBJ2-7 and V is TRBV9; TRBD2 matches at 11 bases. The CDR3 consists of 16 residues. Per the germline V gene, CDR1 is SGDLS and CDR2 is YYNGEE. Trimming at V came to 0 bases and at J to 2 bases, leaving 4 bases not matched to a gene. The DNA of the CDR3 is TGTGCCAGCAGCGTAGGAGCTAGCGGGAGGACCTACGAGCAGTACTTC. It yields the protein CASSVGASGRTYEQYF.

The chain employs TRBV28 and TRBJ2-1; TRBD2 is a possible D gene (5 bases). Germline assignment: CDR1 MDHEN and CDR2 SYDVKM. Trimming left V 1 base short and J 0 bases short, with 7 bases between. The CDR3 consists of 15 residues. DNA for the CDR3: TGTGCCAGCAGTTTATTCGGGAACTCCTACAATGAGCAGTTCTTC. This codes for CASSLFGNSYNEQFF.

This clone was recorded a few times. This chain links TRBV7-2 with TRBJ2-7; 14 bases agree with TRBD2. The CDR3 runs 14 residues. Germline CDR1 and CDR2: SGHTA and FQGNSA. J was trimmed by 5 bases and V by 6 bases; bases with no gene match: 3. This CDR3 is CASRRTSGRHEQYF. The CDR3 DNA reads as TGTGCCAGCAGGCGGACTAGCGGGAGGCACGAGCAGTACTTC.

This clone has a single count. J is TRBJ2-1 and V is TRBV9; 7 nucleotides align to TRBD2. J gave up 3 bases and V 0 bases, and 6 bases lay outside the gene matches. This CDR3 comprises 16 residues. From germline, CDR1 is SGDLS and CDR2 YYNGEE. The CDR3 bases are TGTGCCAGCAGCGTAGAAGTGGCTAGCGGCTACAATGAGCAGTTCTTC. Translated: CASSVEVASGYNEQFF.

The chain recombines TRBV10-3 with TRBJ2-7, with 7 bases identical to TRBD2. This CDR3 has 14 residues. With V trimmed by 6 bases and J by 1 base, 6 bases remained unmatched. Looked up from germline, CDR1 is ENHRY and CDR2 is SYGVKD. CDR3 protein: CAISAREASYEQYF. The DNA of the CDR3 is TGTGCCATCAGCGCCCGGGAGGCGTCCTACGAGCAGTACTTC.

The chain joins TRBV5-1 to TRBJ2-6; unclear D gene. The germline V gene encodes CDR1 SGHRS and CDR2 YFSETQ. V shed 2 bases and J shed 1 base, with 4 bases lying between them. The CDR3 is made up of 14 amino acids. CDR3 protein: CASSFVSGANVLTF. CDR3 nucleotides: TGCGCCAGCAGCTTCGTATCTGGGGCCAACGTCCTGACTTTC.